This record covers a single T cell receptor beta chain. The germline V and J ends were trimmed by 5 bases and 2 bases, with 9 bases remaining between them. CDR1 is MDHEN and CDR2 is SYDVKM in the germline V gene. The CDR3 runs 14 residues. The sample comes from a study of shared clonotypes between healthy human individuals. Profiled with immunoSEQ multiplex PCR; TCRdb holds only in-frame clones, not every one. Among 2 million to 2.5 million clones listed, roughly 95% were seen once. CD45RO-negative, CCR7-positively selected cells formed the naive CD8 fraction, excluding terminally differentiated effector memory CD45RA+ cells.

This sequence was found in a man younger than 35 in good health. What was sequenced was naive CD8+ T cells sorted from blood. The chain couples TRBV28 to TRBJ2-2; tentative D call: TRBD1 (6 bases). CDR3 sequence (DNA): TGTGCCAGCAGTACCAGGGGAAACACCGGGGAGCTGTTTTTT. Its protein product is CASSTRGNTGELFF.